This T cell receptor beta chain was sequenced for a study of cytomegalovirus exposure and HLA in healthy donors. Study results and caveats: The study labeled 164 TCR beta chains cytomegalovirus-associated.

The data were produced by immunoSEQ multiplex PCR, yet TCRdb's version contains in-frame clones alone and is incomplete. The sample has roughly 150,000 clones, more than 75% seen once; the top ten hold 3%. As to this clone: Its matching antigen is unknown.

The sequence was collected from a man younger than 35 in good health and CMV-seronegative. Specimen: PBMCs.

CDR3 DNA: TGTGCCAGCTCACCACTCGGGTCACGAGATCAGCCCCAGCATTTT. Protein: CASSPLGSRDQPQHF. The gene calls are TRBV18 and TRBJ1-5; no reliable D call. The CDR3 has 15 amino acids. Trimming pared 1 base from V and 5 bases from J, leaving 12 bases between. CDR1 and CDR2 (germline): KGHSH, LQKENI.